This T cell receptor beta chain comes out of a study of blood T cell repertoires in COVID-19. Overall study context: The study drew acute and convalescent COVID-19 samples from the United States, Italy and Spain.

This clone appeared a single time. This table comes from immunoSEQ multiplex PCR, and its TCRdb copy is limited to in-frame clones, with some not included. The sample carries about 99,000 clones, 70% to 90% recorded once. The TCR sequence derives from a man aged 45-65 years with COVID-19, enrolled during active disease. Sequences were obtained from peripheral blood.

The CDR3 bases are TGCAGTGCTAGTGATACTTGGGCCAAAAACATTCAGTACTTC. It specifies CSASDTWAKNIQYF. The J gene is TRBJ2-4, the V gene TRBV20-1; D gene uncertain. Per the germline V gene, CDR1 is DFQATT and CDR2 is SNEGSKA (reference sequence). Trimming removed 3 bases at V and 1 base at J, with 10 bases between. The CDR3 runs to 14 residues.